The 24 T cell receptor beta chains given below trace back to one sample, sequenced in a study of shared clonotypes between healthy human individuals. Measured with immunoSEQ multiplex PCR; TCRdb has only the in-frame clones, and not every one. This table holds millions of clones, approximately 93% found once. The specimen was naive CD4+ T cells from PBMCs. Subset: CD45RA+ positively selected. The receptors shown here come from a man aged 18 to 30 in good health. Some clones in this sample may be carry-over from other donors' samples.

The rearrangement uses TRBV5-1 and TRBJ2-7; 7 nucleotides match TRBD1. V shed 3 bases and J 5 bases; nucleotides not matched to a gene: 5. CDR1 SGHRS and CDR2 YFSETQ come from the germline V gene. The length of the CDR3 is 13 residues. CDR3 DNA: TGCGCCAGCAGCTCACGACAGGGCCACGAGCAGTACTTC. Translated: CASSSRQGHEQYF.

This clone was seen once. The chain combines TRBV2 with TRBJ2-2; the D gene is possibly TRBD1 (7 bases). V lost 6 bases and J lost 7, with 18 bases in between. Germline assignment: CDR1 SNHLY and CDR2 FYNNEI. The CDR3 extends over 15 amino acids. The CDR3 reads CASSDRQGGIGELFF. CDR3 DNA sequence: TGTGCCAGCAGCGATCGACAGGGAGGCATCGGGGAGCTGTTTTTT.

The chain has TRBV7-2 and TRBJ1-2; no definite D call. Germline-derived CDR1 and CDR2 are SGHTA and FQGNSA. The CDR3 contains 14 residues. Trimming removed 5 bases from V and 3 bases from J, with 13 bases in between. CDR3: CASSQTYPDYGYTF. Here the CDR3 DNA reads TGTGCCAGCAGCCAGACATATCCCGACTATGGCTACACCTTC.

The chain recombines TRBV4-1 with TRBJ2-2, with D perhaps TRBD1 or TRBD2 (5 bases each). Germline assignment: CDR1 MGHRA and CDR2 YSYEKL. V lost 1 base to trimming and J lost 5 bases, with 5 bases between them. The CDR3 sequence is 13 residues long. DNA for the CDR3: TGCGCCAGCAGCCAAGGGGGGACCGGGGAGCTGTTTTTT. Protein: CASSQGGTGELFF.

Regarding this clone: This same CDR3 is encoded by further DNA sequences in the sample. DNA of the CDR3: TGTGCCAGCAGCTCCCAGGGGGGGAACACTGAAGCTTTCTTT. It encodes CASSSQGGNTEAFF. The chain has TRBV7-3 and TRBJ1-1; the match to TRBD1 covers 7 bases. J was trimmed by 1 base and V by 4 bases; bases with no gene match: 3. Per germline, CDR1 SGHTA and CDR2 FQGTGA. The CDR3 sequence is 14 residues long.

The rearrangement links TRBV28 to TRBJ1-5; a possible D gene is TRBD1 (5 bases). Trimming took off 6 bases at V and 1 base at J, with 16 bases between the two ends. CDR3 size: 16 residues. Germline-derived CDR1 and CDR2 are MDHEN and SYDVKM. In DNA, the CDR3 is TGTGCCAGCAGCCAGCCGCAGGGATGGAGCAATCAGCCCCAGCATTTT. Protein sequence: CASSQPQGWSNQPQHF.

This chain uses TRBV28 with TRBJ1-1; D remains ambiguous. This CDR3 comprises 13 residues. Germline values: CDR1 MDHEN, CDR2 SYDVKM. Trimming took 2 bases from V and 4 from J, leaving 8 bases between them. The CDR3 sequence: CASSLGWITEAFF. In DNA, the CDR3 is TGTGCCAGCAGTTTAGGCTGGATCACTGAAGCTTTCTTT.

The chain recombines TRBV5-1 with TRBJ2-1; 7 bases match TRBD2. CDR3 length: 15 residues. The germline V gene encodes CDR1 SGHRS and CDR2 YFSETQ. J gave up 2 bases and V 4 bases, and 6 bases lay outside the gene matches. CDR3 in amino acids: CASSARLAAYNEQFF. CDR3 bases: TGCGCCAGCAGCGCACGGCTAGCGGCCTACAATGAGCAGTTCTTC.

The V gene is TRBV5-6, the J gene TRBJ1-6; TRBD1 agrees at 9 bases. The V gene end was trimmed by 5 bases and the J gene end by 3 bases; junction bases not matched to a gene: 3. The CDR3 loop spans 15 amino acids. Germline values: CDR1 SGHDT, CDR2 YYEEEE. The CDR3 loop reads CASRSTGGYNSPLHF. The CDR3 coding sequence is TGTGCCAGCAGGTCGACAGGGGGCTATAATTCACCCCTCCACTTT. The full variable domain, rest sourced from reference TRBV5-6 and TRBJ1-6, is DAGVTQSPTHLIKTRGQQVTLRCSPKSGHDTVSWYQQALGQGPQFIFQYYEEEERQRGNFPDRFSGHQFPNYSSELNVNALLLGDSALYLCASRSTGGYNSPLHFGNGTRLTVT.

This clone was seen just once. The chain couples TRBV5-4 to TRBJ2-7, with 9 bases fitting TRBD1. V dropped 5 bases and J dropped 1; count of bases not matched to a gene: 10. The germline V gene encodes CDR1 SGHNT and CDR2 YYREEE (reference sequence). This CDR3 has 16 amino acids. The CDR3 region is CASSSRSGTGSYEQYF. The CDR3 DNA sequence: TGTGCCAGCAGTTCTCGATCCGGGACAGGGTCCTACGAGCAGTACTTC.

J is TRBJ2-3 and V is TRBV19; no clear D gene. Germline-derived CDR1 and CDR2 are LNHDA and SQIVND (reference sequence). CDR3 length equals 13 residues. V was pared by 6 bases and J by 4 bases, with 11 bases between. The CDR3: CASRTPGSDTQYF. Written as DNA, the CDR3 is TGTGCCAGTAGGACCCCAGGTTCAGATACGCAGTATTTT.

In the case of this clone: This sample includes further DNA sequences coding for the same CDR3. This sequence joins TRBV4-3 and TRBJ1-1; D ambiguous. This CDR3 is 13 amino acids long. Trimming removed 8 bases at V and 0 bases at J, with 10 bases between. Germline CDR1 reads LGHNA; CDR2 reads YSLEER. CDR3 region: CASAAQMNTEAFF. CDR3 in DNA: TGCGCCAGCGCCGCTCAAATGAACACTGAAGCTTTCTTT.

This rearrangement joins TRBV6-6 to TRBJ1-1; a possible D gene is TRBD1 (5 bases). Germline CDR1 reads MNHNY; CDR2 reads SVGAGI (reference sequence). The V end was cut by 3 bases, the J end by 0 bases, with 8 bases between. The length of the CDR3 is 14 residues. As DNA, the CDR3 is TGTGCCAGCAGTTATGAGGGGTTGAACACTGAAGCTTTCTTT. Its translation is CASSYEGLNTEAFF.

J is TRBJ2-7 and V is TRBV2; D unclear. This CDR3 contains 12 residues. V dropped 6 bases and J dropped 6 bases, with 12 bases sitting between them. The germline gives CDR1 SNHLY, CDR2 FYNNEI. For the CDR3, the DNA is TGTGCCAGCAGCGTGGATCTCCCCGAGCAGTACTTC. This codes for CASSVDLPEQYF.

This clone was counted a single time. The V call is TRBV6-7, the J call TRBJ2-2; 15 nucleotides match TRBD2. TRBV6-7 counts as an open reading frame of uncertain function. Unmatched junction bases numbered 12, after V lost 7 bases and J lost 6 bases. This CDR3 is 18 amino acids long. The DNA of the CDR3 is TGTGCCAGCAAAGACAGAGGACTAGCGGGAGGGAGGCCCGGGGAGCTGTTTTTT. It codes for CASKDRGLAGGRPGELFF.

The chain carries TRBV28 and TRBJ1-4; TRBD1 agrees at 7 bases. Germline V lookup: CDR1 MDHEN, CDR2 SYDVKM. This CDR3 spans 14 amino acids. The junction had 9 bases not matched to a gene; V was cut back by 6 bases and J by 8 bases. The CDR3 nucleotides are TGTGCCAGCAGCCCTGACAGGGCCGACGAAAAACTGTTTTTT. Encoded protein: CASSPDRADEKLFF. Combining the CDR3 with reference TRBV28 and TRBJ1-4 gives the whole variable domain DVKVTQSSRYLVKRTGEKVFLECVQDMDHENMFWYRQDPGLGLRLIYFSYDVKMKEKGDIPEGYSVSREKKERFSLILESASTNQTSMYLCASSPDRADEKLFFGSGTQLSVL.

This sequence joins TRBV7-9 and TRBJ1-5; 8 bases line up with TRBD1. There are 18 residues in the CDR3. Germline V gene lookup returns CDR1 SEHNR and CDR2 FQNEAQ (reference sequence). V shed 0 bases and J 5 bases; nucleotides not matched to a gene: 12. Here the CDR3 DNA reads TGTGCCAGCAGCTTAGCCCCGACAGGGGCCCGCCAAGATCAGCCCCAGCATTTT. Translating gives CASSLAPTGARQDQPQHF.

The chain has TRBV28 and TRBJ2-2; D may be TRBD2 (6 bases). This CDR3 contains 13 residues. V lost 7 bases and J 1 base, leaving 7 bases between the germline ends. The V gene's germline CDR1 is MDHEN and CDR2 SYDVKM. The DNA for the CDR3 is TGTGCCAGCACGGAGGGGAACACCGGGGAGCTGTTTTTT. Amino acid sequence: CASTEGNTGELFF.

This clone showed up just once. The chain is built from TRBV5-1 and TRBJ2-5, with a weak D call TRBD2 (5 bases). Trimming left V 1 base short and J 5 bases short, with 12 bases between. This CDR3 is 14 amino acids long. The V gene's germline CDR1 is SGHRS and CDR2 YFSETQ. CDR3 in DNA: TGCGCCAGCAGCTTGAGGTACAGAGGGGAGACCCAGTACTTC. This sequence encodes CASSLRYRGETQYF. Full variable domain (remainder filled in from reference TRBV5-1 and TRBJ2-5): KAGVTQTPRYLIKTRGQQVTLSCSPISGHRSVSWYQQTPGQGLQFLFEYFSETQRNKGNFPGRFSGRQFSNSRSEMNVSTLELGDSALYLCASSLRYRGETQYFGPGTRLLVL.

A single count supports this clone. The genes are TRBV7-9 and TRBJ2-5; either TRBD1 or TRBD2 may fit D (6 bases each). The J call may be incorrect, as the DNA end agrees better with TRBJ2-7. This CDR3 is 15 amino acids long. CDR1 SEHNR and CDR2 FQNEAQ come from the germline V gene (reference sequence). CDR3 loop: CASSLEGGWTGEQYF. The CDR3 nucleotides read TGTGCCAGCAGCTTAGAGGGGGGATGGACGGGCGAGCAGTACTTC.

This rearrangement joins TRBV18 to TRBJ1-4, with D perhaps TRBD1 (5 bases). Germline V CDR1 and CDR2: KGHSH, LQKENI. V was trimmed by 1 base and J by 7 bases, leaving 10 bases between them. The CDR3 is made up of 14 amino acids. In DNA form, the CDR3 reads TGTGCCAGCTCACCACGCGCTCAGGGTGAAAAACTGTTTTTT. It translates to CASSPRAQGEKLFF.

CDR3 sequence reads: CAISESGAAEETQYF. In DNA form, the CDR3 reads TGTGCCATCAGTGAGTCCGGTGCCGCGGAAGAGACCCAGTACTTC. V is TRBV10-3 and J is TRBJ2-5; D remains unclear. Germline V lookup: CDR1 ENHRY, CDR2 SYGVKD. The CDR3 loop spans 15 amino acids. Deletions cut 0 bases from V and 3 bases from J, with 11 bases between.

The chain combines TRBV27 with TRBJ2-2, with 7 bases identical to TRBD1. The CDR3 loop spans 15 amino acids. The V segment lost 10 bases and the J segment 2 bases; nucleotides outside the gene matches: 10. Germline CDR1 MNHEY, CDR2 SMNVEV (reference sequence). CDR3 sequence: CATKGDRSNTGELFF. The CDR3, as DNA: TGTGCCACTAAAGGGGACAGATCTAACACCGGGGAGCTGTTTTTT.

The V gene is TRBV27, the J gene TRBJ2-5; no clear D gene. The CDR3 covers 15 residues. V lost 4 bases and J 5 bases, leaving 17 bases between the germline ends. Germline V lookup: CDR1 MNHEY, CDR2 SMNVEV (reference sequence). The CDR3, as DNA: TGTGCCAGCAGTTCGAGAGGAAGGGCATCCGAGACCCAGTACTTC. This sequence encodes CASSSRGRASETQYF.